The clone carrying this T cell receptor (beta chain) was recorded a few times. The junction differs from germline at one of its ends, possibly a read error. The template was RNA from unsorted bulk tissue. Distant lung tissue was collected more than 3 cm away from the tumor edge. This CDR3 region has 14 residues. Per the germline V gene, CDR1 is SGHVS and CDR2 is FQNEAQ. The entry originates in a study of tumor and adjacent non-tumor tissue in lung cancer. Three rounds of nested PCR, following a modified ARM-PCR protocol, produced the TCRbeta library. TCRdb independently ran MiXCR on the multiplex PCR reads; one entry per CDR3 protein. The sample has about 98,000 distinct CDR3 sequences, more than 80% seen once.

The V gene is TRBV7-8, the J gene TRBJ2-1; D uncertain. The sequence derives from a man in his sixties with small cell lung cancer. Source material: distant non-tumor lung tissue. The CDR3 reads CASSFVLLTDEQFF. The CDR3 bases are TGTGCCAGCAGCTTTGTCCTACTAACCGATGAACAGTTCTTC. The full variable domain, completed using reference TRBV7-8 and TRBJ2-1, is GAGVSQSPRYKVAKRGQDVALRCDPISGHVSLFWYQQALGQGPEFLTYFQNEAQLDKSGLPSDRFFAERPEGSVSTLKIQRTQQEDSAVYLCASSFVLLTDEQFFGPGTRLTVL.